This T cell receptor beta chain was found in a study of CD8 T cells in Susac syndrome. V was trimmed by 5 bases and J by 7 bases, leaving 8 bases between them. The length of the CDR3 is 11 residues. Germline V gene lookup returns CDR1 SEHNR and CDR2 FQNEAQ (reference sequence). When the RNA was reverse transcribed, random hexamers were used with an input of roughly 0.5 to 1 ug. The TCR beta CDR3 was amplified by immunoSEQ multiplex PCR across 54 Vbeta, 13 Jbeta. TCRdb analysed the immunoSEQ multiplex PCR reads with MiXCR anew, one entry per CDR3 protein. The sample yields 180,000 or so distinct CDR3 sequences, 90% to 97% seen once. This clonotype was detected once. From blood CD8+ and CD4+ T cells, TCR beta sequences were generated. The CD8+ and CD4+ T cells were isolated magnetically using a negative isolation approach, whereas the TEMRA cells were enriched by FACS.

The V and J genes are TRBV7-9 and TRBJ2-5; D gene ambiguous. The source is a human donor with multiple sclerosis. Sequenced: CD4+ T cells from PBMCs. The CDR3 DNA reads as TGTGCCAGCAGCCCTCCCGGGACCCAGTACTTC. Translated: CASSPPGTQYF.